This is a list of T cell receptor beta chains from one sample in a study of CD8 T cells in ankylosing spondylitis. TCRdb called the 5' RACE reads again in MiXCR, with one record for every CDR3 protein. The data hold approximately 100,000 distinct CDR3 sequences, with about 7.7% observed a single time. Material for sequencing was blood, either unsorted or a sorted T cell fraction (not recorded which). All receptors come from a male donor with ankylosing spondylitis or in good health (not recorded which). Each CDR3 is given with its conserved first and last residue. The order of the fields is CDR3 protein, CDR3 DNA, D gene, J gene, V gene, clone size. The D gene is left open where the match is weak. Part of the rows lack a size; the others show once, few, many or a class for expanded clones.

CAWSATGDYGYTF | TGTGCCTGGAGTGCGACAGGTGACTATGGCTACACCTTC | . | TRBJ1-2 | TRBV30 | many
CASSQVNSDTQYF | TGCGCCAGCAGCCAAGTTAATTCAGATACGCAGTATTTT | . | TRBJ2-3 | TRBV4-3 | .
CASSQVDLTGELFF | TGCGCCAGCAGCCAAGTTGACTTAACCGGGGAGCTGTTTTTT | . | TRBJ2-2 | TRBV4-3 | few
CASSLASREKTQYF | TGCGCCAGCAGCTTGGCCTCCAGGGAAAAGACCCAGTACTTC | . | TRBJ2-5 | TRBV5-1 | many
CASSYIHRGANYGYTF | TGTGCCAGCAGTTATATCCACAGGGGAGCTAACTATGGCTACACCTTC | TRBD1 | TRBJ1-2 | TRBV6-5 | many
CASSLRGLGNTIYF | TGTGCCAGCAGCCTACGGGGACTTGGAAACACCATATATTTT | . | TRBJ1-3 | TRBV7-2 | few
CSVFGGENTEAFF | TGCAGCGTTTTCGGGGGCGAGAACACTGAAGCTTTCTTT | . | TRBJ1-1 | TRBV29-1 | many
CASSPPTGIDEQFF | TGCGCCAGCAGCCCCCCGACAGGGATCGATGAGCAGTTCTTC | TRBD1 | TRBJ2-1 | TRBV5-1 | many
CAISESRFIGSDQPQHF | TGTGCCATCAGTGAGTCGCGGTTTATCGGGTCTGATCAGCCCCAGCATTTT | . | TRBJ1-5 | TRBV10-3 | many
CASSWRGGEKLFF | TGTGCCAGCAGCTGGAGGGGAGGTGAAAAACTGTTTTTT | . | TRBJ1-4 | TRBV11-2 | many